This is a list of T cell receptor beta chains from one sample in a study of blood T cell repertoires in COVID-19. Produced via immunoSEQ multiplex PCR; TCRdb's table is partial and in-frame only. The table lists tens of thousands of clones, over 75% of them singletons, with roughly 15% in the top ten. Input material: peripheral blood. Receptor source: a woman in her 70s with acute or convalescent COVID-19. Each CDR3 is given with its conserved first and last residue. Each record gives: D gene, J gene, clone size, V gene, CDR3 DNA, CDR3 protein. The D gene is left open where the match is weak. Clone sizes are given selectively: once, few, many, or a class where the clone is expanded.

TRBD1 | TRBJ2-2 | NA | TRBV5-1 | TGCGCCAGCAGCGGCTGGGACAGCTACACCGGGGAGCTGTTTTTT | CASSGWDSYTGELFF
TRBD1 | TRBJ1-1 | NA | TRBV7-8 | TGTGCCAGCAGCTTAGAGGGACAGGGGAACACTGAAGCTTTCTTT | CASSLEGQGNTEAFF
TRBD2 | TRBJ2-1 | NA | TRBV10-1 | TGCGCCATCCCTTGCTGGACTAGCGGGGGGGCGGGGAATGAGCAGTTCTTC | CAIPCWTSGGAGNEQFF
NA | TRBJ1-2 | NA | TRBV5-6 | TGTGCCAGCAGCACCGCCGGTATCGATGGCTACACCTTC | CASSTAGIDGYTF
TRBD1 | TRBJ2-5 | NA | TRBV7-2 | TGTGCCAGCAGCTTAGCGGGACAGGGGGTCACGGAGACCCAGTACTTC | CASSLAGQGVTETQYF
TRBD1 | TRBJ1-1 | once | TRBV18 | TGTGCCAGCTCAAAAGACAGGGTGGGGACTGAAGCTTTCTTT | CASSKDRVGTEAFF
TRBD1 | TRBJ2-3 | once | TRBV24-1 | TGTGCCACCAGGGGGGACAGGTCCACAGATACGCAGTATTTT | CATRGDRSTDTQYF
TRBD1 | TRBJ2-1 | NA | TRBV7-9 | TGTGCCAGCAGGCCGGGACAGGGGGTTTCAGATGAGCAGTTCTTC | CASRPGQGVSDEQFF
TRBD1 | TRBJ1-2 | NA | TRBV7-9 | TGTGCCAGCAGCCTAGGACAGGGTGCGACGACGCATGGCTACACCTTC | CASSLGQGATTHGYTF
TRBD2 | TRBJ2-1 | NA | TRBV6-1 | TGTGCCAGCAGTGTCAGAACCGGGACTAGCGGGGGGGCCGGCTACAATGAGCAGTTCTTC | CASSVRTGTSGGAGYNEQFF
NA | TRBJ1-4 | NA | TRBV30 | TGTGCCTGGAATCCACGCGGCTTCAAGAGCGGAAAACTGTTTTTT | CAWNPRGFKSGKLFF
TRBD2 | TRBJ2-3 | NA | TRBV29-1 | TGCAGCGTTGTTTTAGCGGGAGTAACAGATACGCAGTATTTT | CSVVLAGVTDTQYF
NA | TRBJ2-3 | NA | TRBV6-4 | TGTGCCAGCAGTACAGGGACCCGACGAGATACGCAGTATTTT | CASSTGTRRDTQYF
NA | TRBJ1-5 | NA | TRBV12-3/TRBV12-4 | TGTGCCAGCAGTTTAGGGCAGAATCAGCCCCAGCATTTT | CASSLGQNQPQHF
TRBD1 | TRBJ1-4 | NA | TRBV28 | TGTGCCAGCAGTTCCGGGACAGGGCTTAAAAAACTGTTTTTT | CASSSGTGLKKLFF
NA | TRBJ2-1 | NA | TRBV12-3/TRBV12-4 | TGTGCCAGCAGTTACGGACTGAATGAGCAGTTCTTC | CASSYGLNEQFF
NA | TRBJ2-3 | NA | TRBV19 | TGTGCCAGTAGTAGACAGCTAACTGGCACAGATACGCAGTATTTT | CASSRQLTGTDTQYF
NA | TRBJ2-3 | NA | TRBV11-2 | TGTGCCAGCAGTCAAGCAGGGACAGATACGCAGTATTTT | CASSQAGTDTQYF
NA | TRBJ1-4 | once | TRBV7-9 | TGTGCCAGCAGCTTAGACTCCAGGGGAAGTTTGGCAACTAATGAAAAACTGTTTTTT | CASSLDSRGSLATNEKLFF
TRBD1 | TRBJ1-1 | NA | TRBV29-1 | TGCAGCGTTGCACAGGGGGGAGGGACTGAAGCTTTCTTT | CSVAQGGGTEAFF